The 10 T cell receptor beta chains reported below all come from one sample, sequenced in a study of blood T cell repertoires in COVID-19. Measured with immunoSEQ multiplex PCR; TCRdb has only the in-frame clones, and not every one. Seen here are 250,000 or so clones, 70% to 90% observed once, and the top ten hold under 4.5%. Sequencing input: peripheral blood. These receptors all stem from a man aged 45-65 years with acute or convalescent COVID-19.

V and J are TRBV30 and TRBJ2-7, with TRBD1 identical over 10 bases. The ends lost 0 bases at V and 5 bases at J; junction bases unmatched: 10. CDR1 GTSNPN and CDR2 SVGIG come from the germline V gene (reference sequence). The CDR3 contains 16 residues. The CDR3 DNA reads as TGTGCCTGGAGTGTACGTCCGGGACAGGGGTTCCACGAGCAGTACTTC. It translates to CAWSVRPGQGFHEQYF.

The CDR3 is CASSQDWGASGIYNEQFF. CDR3 coding DNA: TGCGCCAGCAGCCAAGATTGGGGGGCTAGCGGGATTTACAATGAGCAGTTCTTC. V and J are TRBV4-1 and TRBJ2-1, with 9 positions matching TRBD2. This CDR3 comprises 18 residues. Germline CDR1 reads MGHRA; CDR2 reads YSYEKL. The trim removed 0 bases at V and 4 bases at J, leaving 10 bases unmatched.

The chain employs TRBV15 and TRBJ1-6; the D is unclear. Trimming removed 0 bases from V and 6 bases from J, with 6 bases in between. This CDR3 is 14 amino acids long. The germline V gene has CDR1 LNHNV and CDR2 YYDKDF (reference sequence). In DNA, the CDR3 is TGTGCCACCAGCAGAGAAAACACTAATTCACCCCTCCACTTT. Its translation: CATSRENTNSPLHF.

This clone was detected a few times. V and J are TRBV28 and TRBJ1-5; 8 bases are a match to TRBD1. The J segment lost 6 bases and the V segment lost 6 bases, leaving 7 bases of the junction unmatched. The CDR3 length is 14 residues. Germline loops: CDR1 MDHEN, CDR2 SYDVKM. The CDR3 DNA reads as TGTGCCAGCAGCCCACAGGGGGATCGTCAGCCCCAGCATTTT. It is translated as CASSPQGDRQPQHF.

This clone came up a few times. The chain has TRBV7-8 and TRBJ1-2; 7 bases line up with TRBD1. Germline CDR1 and CDR2: SGHVS and FQNEAQ. The CDR3 loop spans 15 amino acids. V shed 0 bases and J 4 bases; nucleotides not matched to a gene: 5. The CDR3 loop is CASSLAGTAGYGYTF. CDR3 nucleotide sequence: TGTGCCAGCAGCTTAGCCGGGACAGCGGGCTATGGCTACACCTTC.

The chain carries TRBV6-1 and TRBJ1-6, with 7 positions matching TRBD1. The CDR3 sequence is 13 residues long. Per germline, CDR1 MNHNS and CDR2 SASEGT. Unmatched junction bases numbered 6, after V lost 3 bases and J lost 13 bases. CDR3 protein: CASSDGQASPLHF. CDR3 DNA: TGTGCCAGCAGTGACGGACAGGCATCGCCCCTCCACTTT.

CDR3 protein: CASSPWTSGSRDTQYF. The CDR3 region has the DNA TGTGCCAGCAGCCCCTGGACTAGCGGGAGTAGAGATACGCAGTATTTT. The chain recombines TRBV7-6 with TRBJ2-3, with 13 nucleotides matching TRBD2. V was clipped by 5 bases and J by 5 bases; unmatched bases: 7. Looked up from germline, CDR1 is SGHVS and CDR2 is FNYEAQ. The CDR3 has 16 residues.

V and J are TRBV2 and TRBJ2-1; TRBD1 might be the D (6 bases). With 10 bases removed from V and 4 bases from J, the gap between germline ends came to 17 bases. Germline CDR1 and CDR2: SNHLY and FYNNEI. The length of the CDR3 is 14 residues. CDR3 region: CAINPDSPYNEQFF. The CDR3 region has the DNA TGTGCCATCAACCCGGACAGTCCATACAATGAGCAGTTCTTC.

The chain joins TRBV6-5 to TRBJ1-2, with D maybe TRBD1 (5 bases). Germline CDR1 and CDR2: MNHEY and SVGAGI. This CDR3 comprises 14 residues. The V end lost 6 bases, the J end lost 4 bases, and 15 bases lay between the germline ends. This chain's CDR3 is CASSPGGGSYGYTF. The CDR3, as DNA: TGTGCCAGCAGCCCCGGGGGGGGAAGCTATGGCTACACCTTC.

CDR3 coding DNA: TGTGCCATCAGTGAGTATGGGACAGGGAGCTACGAGCAGTACTTC. Amino acid sequence: CAISEYGTGSYEQYF. The gene calls are TRBV10-3 and TRBJ2-7; 9 bases agree with TRBD1. CDR1 is ENHRY and CDR2 is SYGVKD in the germline V gene. This CDR3 has 15 residues. Unmatched junction bases numbered 4, after V lost 1 base and J lost 3 bases.